This entry concerns a single T cell receptor beta chain. Its antigen specificity is not known. No much larger clone exists at a distance of one base, and base qualities are not known. CDR1 and CDR2, looked up from the germline V gene (reference sequence), are DFQATT and SNEGSKA. CDR3 length: 11 amino acids, cysteine to phenylalanine. Only the CDR3 DNA stays, 33 bases, in frame from base 1. V is shortened by 2 bases, J by 8 bases, and the region joining them spans 9 bases. This entry is derived from a study of cytomegalovirus exposure and HLA in healthy donors (dated by TCRdb to 2016 to 2017). Regarding the complete study: According to an earlier analysis of 550 to 750 of the donors, 150 million to 200 million T cells yielded over 90 million unique TCR beta sequences and about 300 Gb of sequence data. About 300 gigabases of sequencing data and tens of millions of unique TCR sequences were included in an early release covering about 600 HLA-typed donors. The genetic ancestry cluster associated with self-reported Caucasian donors included 81% of the 398 genotyped donors. The study aimed to test whether cataloging public T cell receptors could reveal signatures of past pathogen exposure. The T cell repertoires of 550 to 850 subjects were profiled by immunosequencing and related to cytomegalovirus serostatus. Besides the first cohort of around 700 subjects, a separate validation cohort made up of 120 different subjects was used. The study combined high-throughput TCR immunosequencing, statistical association of individual TCRs with disease status, and machine learning to predict cytomegalovirus infection status. In a later analysis, previously published TCR beta repertoires from 666 donors were re-analyzed and high-resolution HLA genotyping was added so that TCR occurrence patterns could be studied. In the later analysis, no new phenotypic data were used to find candidate immune exposures; instead, reliance was placed on TCR beta sequences and their occurrence across donors. An earlier analysis of approximately 630 of the donors applied high-throughput TCR beta sequencing to assess whether each TCR beta V gene segment acted as functional or pseudogenic. Donor age, sex, ethnicity and CMV serostatus were compiled alongside the repertoire data. A later genetic analysis used genome-wide SNP genotypes for about 60% of the roughly 700 donors, treating that subset as a discovery cohort. Every repertoire in the discovery cohort had been generated on one and the same sequencing platform. HLA typing covered class I and class II loci at four-digit resolution. Typing coverage differed by locus: A, B, C, DRB1 and DQB1 were typed in about 620-630 donors, DQA1 in 500 to 550, DPA1 in 600 to 610, and DPB1 in 450 to 490. Because of strong linkage in the cohort, five DR-DQ haplotypes were treated as single units for association and clustering. Across approximately 400 genotyped donors of the cohort, an average of about 240,000 unique TCR beta nucleotide sequences per donor were sequenced, and around 20% of those sequences were non-productive. General findings and caveats noted by the study authors: In this cohort, only TCR beta chains were sequenced, and detectable features were limited by the absence of alpha or paired-chain data. Because some donors lacked HLA typing at each locus, the association tests relied only on the typed subset. In a later analysis, most CMV-associated TCR beta chains were found to appear HLA-restricted, with HLA associations seemingly driven largely by CMV exposure. In a later genetic analysis, fewer N-insertions in productive TCRs were reported among donors in an Asian-associated ancestry cluster than the 666-donor mean. Because the 87-base-pair reads could not distinguish some IMGT-functional V segments, including TRBV6-2 and TRBV6-3, those segments were excluded. According to the authors, the approach could potentially be generalized to other disease states and immunological phenotypes. In the study, around 150 TCR beta chains were listed as associated with cytomegalovirus. When HLA alleles, especially DR and DQ, strongly co-occurred, TCR associations were difficult to assign to individual alleles. A further reported finding was that TCR beta sequences accurately predicted the HLA-A and HLA-B alleles for most subjects in the first cohort. A cluster of highly shared sequence variants was judged likely to represent a technical artifact of the sequencing pipeline. Presence/absence analyses assumed roughly uniform sequencing depth across donors, an assumption that may not hold. A later analysis found that HLA-associated TCR beta chains were more clonally expanded and had lower generation probabilities than equally common non-associated chains. In an earlier analysis of approximately 590 of the donors, most TCR beta V segments were observed in productive rearrangements about 87% or about 30% of the time, broadly matching IMGT annotations. At a false discovery rate of 0.05, a later analysis linked some 18,000 TCR beta sequences to specific HLA alleles. In a later genetic analysis, a missense DCLRE1C variant was associated with V-gene and J-gene trimming of TCR beta chains, and the association was replicated in an independent cohort. For the cohort, immune exposure information was limited to CMV serostatus. A later analysis reported that several top co-occurrence clusters appeared linked to parvovirus B19, influenza, CMV and Epstein-Barr virus. In vitro tests confirmed that a few of the cytomegalovirus-associated TCR beta chains recognize cytomegalovirus antigens. In a later analysis, TCR association rates were found to vary across HLA loci, with the most associated TCRs seen for DRB1 alleles and the fewest for HLA-C alleles. Across donors, most TCR sequences were observed very rarely, whereas some public TCRs were present in many individuals. Because counts were too low, more than 15 rarely observed V segments, including chromosome 9 orphons, were excluded from the earlier analysis of 500 to 700 of the donors. Correlated functional status among segregating V segments might reflect linkage disequilibrium, but an unknown experimental factor could not be ruled out. In both the original and validation cohorts, the classifier was reported to diagnose cytomegalovirus status with high specificity and sensitivity.

Receptors were amplified or captured by the immunoSEQ multiplex PCR assay. For the multiplex PCR, a mixture combining 60 forward primers for TCR Vbeta segments and 13 reverse primers for TCR Jbeta segments was used. Amplification of the CDR3 region of rearranged TCR beta genes was performed with a multiplex PCR assay on genomic DNA. Amplified TCR beta libraries were sequenced as 87-base-pair reads on the Illumina HiSeq System. The published analysis was carried out like this. A later analysis counted about 82 million unique TCR beta chains across the 550 to 750 repertoires, and 9 million to 14 million of these chains were shared by at least two donors. Raw reads were error-corrected and collapsed into unique sequences by a nearest-neighbor algorithm in which closely related sequences were merged to remove PCR and sequencing errors. CDR3 sequences were aligned to IMGT reference sequences to assign V, D and J gene segments. For a sequence to be retained, a match of at least six nucleotides to both a V gene segment and a J gene segment was required. A rearrangement counted as productive if the CDR3 had no stop codons and remained in frame with V and J, and every other rearrangement counted as non-productive. CDR3 was defined according to IMGT convention as the region running from the second conserved V-encoded cysteine to the conserved J-encoded phenylalanine. The earlier analysis of about 590 of the donors excluded sequences that lacked an unambiguous match to a single V gene segment. In an earlier analysis of some 590 of the donors, V segments were called functional above 56.7% productive rearrangements and were called segregating when the between-donor standard deviation exceeded 5%. A statistical classification framework was developed to diagnose cytomegalovirus status using the catalog of TCR beta chain sequences. A later analysis assigned V and J genes by comparing TCR nucleotide sequences with IMGT/GENE-DB human TR gene sequences. A later analysis assigned CDR3 sequences and most-parsimonious VDJ recombination scenarios with the TCRdist pipeline. A later analysis defined each TCR beta chain by its CDR3 amino acid sequence plus V-gene family, and excluded reads lacking a unique V-gene family. To address suspected cross-contamination and a sequencing artifact, a later analysis removed approximately 600 highly shared, low-generation-probability nucleotide sequences. For each public chain, a later analysis derived a clonal expansion index from normalized ranks of inferred template counts within each repertoire. A later analysis computed generation probabilities with a VDJ recombination model fitted to out-of-frame rearrangements, and checked the results against IGoR. In a later analysis, TCR-TCR, TCR-HLA and TCR-CMV co-occurrence was scored with hypergeometric tests, and a repertoire-size bias correction was applied to TCR pairs. A later analysis estimated false discovery rates by permuting HLA or CMV assignments 20 times. A later analysis grouped co-occurring TCRs with DBSCAN, adding TCRdist sequence similarity when clustering within HLA-allele-positive subsets. Repertoires with fewer than 30,000 or more than 120,000 public chains were left out of co-occurrence clustering, as were four to six repertoires with anomalous nucleotide sharing. TCRdb holds this immuneACCESS table with in-frame rearrangements only. Some clones are missing; in checked studies, unresolved V genes explain under half, and the rest has no known cause. V and J calls and clone size come straight from that table; D and trimming were deduced from the DNA. The sample has about 180,000 clones on record, 81% of them singletons. The ten largest make up 4% to 5% of the sample.

The cohort comprised fewer than 750 healthy bone marrow donors. At the time of sampling, all cohort members were nominally healthy, though unrecorded immune exposures were likely present. The donor tested CMV seropositive and was one of the 289 seropositive cohort members. Each donor provided a peripheral blood sample, and peripheral blood mononuclear cells were used for TCR beta sequencing. The Qiagen DNeasy Blood Extraction Kit was used to extract genomic DNA from the blood cell samples. Material for sequencing was PBMCs. The sequence was obtained from a woman under 30 in good health and CMV-seropositive. The chain is made from TRBV20-1 and TRBJ1-2; no D gene is confidently identified. The CDR3 loop reads CSARTLRGYTF. The DNA is as follows: TGCAGTGCTAGAACCTTGCGGGGCTACACCTTC.